These 7 T cell receptor beta chains originate from one sample sequenced in a study of CD8 T cells in Susac syndrome. Reverse transcription used roughly 0.45 to 1 ug RNA and random hexamers. TCRdb re-derived calls from the immunoSEQ multiplex PCR reads in MiXCR, one entry per CDR3 protein. This sample carries fewer than 300,000 distinct CDR3 sequences, about 88% of them seen once, and the ten largest clones take approximately 0.12%. Sequencing used CD8+ T cells from PBMCs. All receptors come from a human donor with multiple sclerosis.

This chain connects TRBV27 to TRBJ1-2; weak D call: TRBD1 (5 bases). Deletions cut 7 bases from V and 11 bases from J, with 17 bases between. There are 12 residues in the CDR3. The V gene's germline CDR1 is MNHEY and CDR2 SMNVEV (reference sequence). CDR3 DNA: TGTGCCAGCACCGATGGGTACCAGGGTTACACCTTC. It yields the protein CASTDGYQGYTF.

The chain is built from TRBV19 and TRBJ2-1; TRBD2 matches 10 bases. There are 14 residues in the CDR3. Germline CDR1 and CDR2: LNHDA and SQIVND (reference sequence). The V gene end was trimmed by 7 bases and the J gene end by 10 bases; junction bases not matched to a gene: 10. CDR3 in amino acids: CASIPSGRRGEQFF. CDR3 coding DNA: TGTGCCAGTATCCCTAGCGGGAGAAGGGGGGAGCAGTTCTTC.

A word on this clonotype: Germline is not matched at one junction end, which may reflect a read error. CDR3 DNA sequence: TGTGTCATCAGTGAGCCGACGGATCCGGATGGCGGGAGGGGTTGGGAGACCCAGTACTTC. The encoded protein is CVISEPTDPDGGRGWETQYF. This chain joins TRBV10-3 and TRBJ2-5, with 9 bases that match TRBD2. CDR3 length: 20 residues. In germline, CDR1 is ENHRY, CDR2 SYGVKD.

V usage is TRBV6-5 and J usage is TRBJ2-5; 7 nucleotides line up with TRBD2. With V trimmed by 1 base and J by 2 bases, 7 bases remained unmatched. The CDR3 is made up of 16 amino acids. Per the germline V gene, CDR1 is MNHEY and CDR2 is SVGAGI. The CDR3 region is CASSYFPTSLQETQYF. The DNA for the CDR3 is TGTGCCAGCAGTTACTTTCCGACTAGCCTACAAGAGACCCAGTACTTC.

With regard to this clonotype: The CDR3 ends on some other residue instead of the conserved phenylalanine or tryptophan, so this is likely a read error. The chain joins TRBV7-9 to TRBJ2-7; 7 bases are a match to TRBD2. J was trimmed by 7 bases and V by 6 bases; bases with no gene match: 9. The CDR3 spans 13 residues. Germline V gene lookup returns CDR1 SEHNR and CDR2 FQNEAQ (reference sequence). CDR3: CASRGGEGREQYL. The DNA of the CDR3 is TGTGCCAGCAGGGGTGGGGAGGGAAGGGAGCAGTACCTC.

This chain uses TRBV19 with TRBJ1-5, with unresolved D. The germline V gene encodes CDR1 LNHDA and CDR2 SQIVND (reference sequence). V was cut by 5 bases and J by 5 bases, with 10 bases left in between. The length of the CDR3 is 13 residues. CDR3 coding DNA: TGTGCCAGTAGTGCGACATACTATCAGCCCCAGCATTTT. It yields the protein CASSATYYQPQHF. The entire variable domain, with the rest obtained from reference TRBV19 and TRBJ1-5, is as follows: DGGITQSPKYLFRKEGQNVTLSCEQNLNHDAMYWYRQDPGQGLRLIYYSQIVNDFQKGDIAEGYSVSREKKESFPLTVTSAQKNPTAFYLCASSATYYQPQHFGDGTRLSIL.

This chain joins TRBV10-3 and TRBJ2-3; 10 nucleotides line up with TRBD2. V shed 7 bases and J 5 bases; nucleotides not matched to a gene: 6. Germline values: CDR1 ENHRY, CDR2 SYGVKD. The CDR3 length is 14 residues. CDR3 amino acids: CAITSSGSRDTQYF. CDR3 bases: TGTGCCATCACTTCTAGCGGGAGTAGAGATACGCAGTATTTT.